Listed here is a single T cell receptor beta chain. Its antigen is currently unknown. The entry originates in a study of Ad26.COV2.S vaccination and SARS-CoV-2 variants. Study in general: The authors gave Ad26.COV2.S intramuscularly, either once or twice 56 days apart.

Study-wide findings and caveats: Vaccine and placebo groups showed comparable non-spike TCR breadth.

From germline, CDR1 is SGHDT and CDR2 YYEEEE. CDR3 length: 16 amino acids. V lost 0 bases to trimming and J lost 10 bases; unmatched junction nucleotides: 10. Described treatment: some 20 received Ad26.COV2.S at low or high dose, single or two shots; 5 received placebo; per-sample allocation not given. Sampling was done on day 63 after the first vaccine or placebo injection. Using immunoSEQ multiplex PCR, the repertoire was profiled, and TCRdb retains in-frame clones only, with some absent. The profile shows hundreds of thousands of clones, about nine tenths of them singletons. The specimen was peripheral blood, collected in a trial of Ad26.COV2.S vaccine versus placebo. The receptor was isolated from a person aged 18-65 years who received the Ad26.COV2.S COVID-19 vaccine or a placebo. The chain has TRBV5-6 and TRBJ2-1; 10 bases are shared with TRBD2. This CDR3 reads CASSLVSSGGPVEQFF. The DNA of the CDR3 is TGTGCCAGCAGCTTGGTCTCTAGCGGGGGTCCGGTAGAGCAGTTCTTC. The variable domain in full, with the rest retrieved from reference TRBV5-6 and TRBJ2-1, is DAGVTQSPTHLIKTRGQQVTLRCSPKSGHDTVSWYQQALGQGPQFIFQYYEEEERQRGNFPDRFSGHQFPNYSSELNVNALLLGDSALYLCASSLVSSGGPVEQFFGPGTRLTVL.